The 4 T cell receptor beta chains below come from one sample, sequenced in a study of response to subunit inactivated influenza vaccine. One entry per CDR3 protein, called by TCRdb with MiXCR from the RT-PCR reads. The sample shows about half a million distinct CDR3 sequences, roughly 11% of them seen only once. The sample consisted of PBMCs from blood, taken about 6 weeks after vaccination. The receptors come from a man in his fifties who received an inactivated influenza vaccine.

The chain carries TRBV15 and TRBJ2-2, with a weak D call TRBD2 (5 bases). V was shortened by 5 bases and J by 1 base, with 11 bases between the two germline ends. CDR3 length equals 15 residues. CDR1 is LNHNV and CDR2 is YYDKDF in the germline V gene (reference sequence). The CDR3 is CATSVRRENTGELFF. The CDR3, as DNA: TGTGCCACCAGCGTAAGACGGGAGAACACCGGGGAGCTGTTTTTT.

As regards this clonotype: One end of the junction does not line up with germline, which may come from a read error. The chain has TRBV29-1 and TRBJ1-2; maybe TRBD1 (5 bases). This CDR3 spans 13 amino acids. Germline loops: CDR1 SQVTM, CDR2 ANQGSEA. CDR3 nucleotide sequence: TGCAGCGTTCCGACAGATTCTAACTATTGCTACACCTTC. It specifies CSVPTDSNYCYTF.

The gene calls are TRBV3-1 and TRBJ1-2; 7 bases agree with TRBD1. This CDR3 region has 14 residues. Per the germline V gene, CDR1 is LGHDT and CDR2 is YNNKEL (reference sequence). The trim removed 0 bases at V and 7 bases at J, leaving 5 bases unmatched. The CDR3 coding sequence is TGTGCCAGCAGCCAAGATACGACAGGGACTGGCTACACCTTC. Residues: CASSQDTTGTGYTF.

This clonotype was seen a handful of times. The V gene is TRBV5-1, the J gene TRBJ2-7; D perhaps matches TRBD1 (6 bases). The CDR3 length is 14 residues. V was shortened by 1 base and J by 3 bases, with 11 bases between the two germline ends. Per the germline V gene, CDR1 is SGHRS and CDR2 is YFSETQ. This CDR3 reads CASSLNRANYEQYF. The DNA of the CDR3 is TGCGCCAGCAGCTTGAACAGGGCTAACTACGAGCAGTACTTC.